What follows are 28 T cell receptor beta chains derived from one specimen sequenced in a study of blood T cell repertoires in COVID-19. Data came from immunoSEQ multiplex PCR; TCRdb stores just in-frame clones and leaves some out. Among under 450,000 clones listed, 80% to 90% were seen once. The sequenced sample was PBMCs or T cells enriched from blood (not recorded which). The receptor source for this set is a man aged 25-40 years who had recovered from COVID-19.

The chain uses TRBV27 and TRBJ2-4; D might be TRBD2 (6 bases). This CDR3 has 14 residues. V lost 2 bases and J lost 8, with 13 bases in between. CDR1 and CDR2 from the germline V gene are MNHEY and SMNVEV (reference sequence). CDR3 bases: TGTGCCAGCAGTTTAGTAGGCGGGATAGACATTCAGTACTTC. Its translation is CASSLVGGIDIQYF.

The sample holds a few counts of this clone. The rearrangement uses TRBV30 and TRBJ2-5, with TRBD1 matching 8 bases. Germline V CDR1 and CDR2: GTSNPN, SVGIG (reference sequence). CDR3 length equals 16 residues. The trim removed 2 bases at V and 5 bases at J, leaving 13 bases unmatched. CDR3 region: CAWSPTRQGRRETQYF. CDR3 DNA sequence: TGTGCCTGGAGTCCAACTCGACAGGGGAGGAGGGAGACCCAGTACTTC.

This clone has a handful of counts. The chain carries TRBV7-8 and TRBJ1-1; TRBD1 might be the D (5 bases). The CDR3 length is 13 residues. V was shortened by 1 base and J by 3 bases, with 6 bases between the two germline ends. Germline V gene sequence: CDR1 SGHVS, CDR2 FQNEAQ. CDR3 sequence reads: CASSLVGDTEAFF. CDR3 in DNA: TGTGCCAGCAGCTTAGTAGGGGACACTGAAGCTTTCTTT.

The rearrangement links TRBV11-2 to TRBJ2-2; D perhaps matches TRBD2 (7 bases). CDR1 SGHAT and CDR2 FQNNGV come from the germline V gene. This CDR3 comprises 16 residues. Trimming pared 5 bases from V and 5 bases from J, leaving 18 bases between. This chain's CDR3 is CASSPREGGHTGELFF. CDR3 nucleotide sequence: TGTGCCAGCAGCCCTAGGGAGGGGGGCCATACCGGGGAGCTGTTTTTT. The full variable domain, completed using reference TRBV11-2 and TRBJ2-2, is EAGVAQSPRYKIIEKRQSVAFWCNPISGHATLYWYQQILGQGPKLLIQFQNNGVVDDSQLPKDRFSAERLKGVDSTLKIQPAKLEDSAVYLCASSPREGGHTGELFFGEGSRLTVL.

The chain employs TRBV29-1 and TRBJ2-2, with 7 bases lining up with TRBD1. Germline V gene data show CDR1 as SQVTM and CDR2 as ANQGSEA. The V and J ends lost 4 bases and 2 bases, in that order; junction bases with no gene match: 4. This CDR3 contains 14 residues. The CDR3: CSVGQGRNTGELFF. The DNA for the CDR3 is TGCAGCGTTGGACAGGGTAGAAACACCGGGGAGCTGTTTTTT.

The V call is TRBV6-5, the J call TRBJ1-2; 7 bases are shared with TRBD1. Trimming removed 6 bases from V and 1 base from J; junction bases left unmatched: 5. This CDR3 has 14 amino acids. Germline values: CDR1 MNHEY, CDR2 SVGAGI. CDR3 nucleotide sequence: TGTGCCAGCAGAGAGGGGGCGGGTAACTATGGCTACACCTTC. Amino acids: CASREGAGNYGYTF.

The CDR3 DNA reads TGTGCCAGCTCACCCTCGGTGACAGGGAGGGAGCAGTACTTC. Its protein product is CASSPSVTGREQYF. The chain uses TRBV18 and TRBJ2-7; a possible D gene is TRBD1 (7 bases). V was clipped by 3 bases and J by 7 bases, with 16 bases between them. Germline values: CDR1 KGHSH, CDR2 LQKENI. The CDR3 totals 14 residues.

This clone has a single count. The CDR3 protein is CASSQEFAGGRTETQYF. DNA of the CDR3: TGCGCCAGCAGCCAAGAGTTTGCGGGGGGCCGTACGGAGACCCAGTACTTC. V is TRBV4-3 and J is TRBJ2-5, with TRBD2 matching over 8 bases. Germline lookup yields CDR1 LGHNA and CDR2 YSLEER. V lost 0 bases to trimming and J lost 5 bases; unmatched junction nucleotides: 11. This CDR3 contains 17 residues.

As concerns this clone: The sample has other DNA sequences that encode this CDR3 too. The CDR3 reads CASSLGDRDTEAFF. The CDR3, as DNA: TGCGCCAGCAGCTTGGGGGACAGGGACACTGAAGCTTTCTTT. This rearrangement joins TRBV5-1 to TRBJ1-1; TRBD1 matches 9 bases. V lost 0 bases, J lost 3 bases, and 0 bases stayed unmatched. This CDR3 region has 14 residues. Germline V gives CDR1 SGHRS, CDR2 YFSETQ.

The chain carries TRBV9 and TRBJ1-1; D is undetermined. Germline V gene data show CDR1 as SGDLS and CDR2 as YYNGEE. Trimming removed 4 bases from V and 5 bases from J, with 12 bases in between. The CDR3 has 13 amino acids. CDR3 sequence: CASSLGVETEAFF. CDR3 nucleotides: TGTGCCAGCAGCCTCGGGGTGGAAACTGAAGCTTTCTTT.

The chain couples TRBV30 to TRBJ2-3; TRBD1 might be the D (6 bases). Trimming removed 2 bases at V and 6 bases at J, with 15 bases between. The germline V gene encodes CDR1 GTSNPN and CDR2 SVGIG (reference sequence). This CDR3 has 14 amino acids. The CDR3 loop reads CAWSHGTPADTQYF. In DNA form, the CDR3 reads TGTGCCTGGAGTCACGGGACACCCGCCGATACGCAGTATTTT.

J is TRBJ2-7 and V is TRBV19; a weak D match, TRBD2 (6 bases). This CDR3 has 14 amino acids. CDR1 is LNHDA and CDR2 is SQIVND in the germline V gene (reference sequence). Trimming left V 1 base short and J 4 bases short, with 11 bases between. CDR3 coding DNA: TGTGCCAGTAGTATAGGACTGGGAGGATACGAGCAGTACTTC. This codes for CASSIGLGGYEQYF.

The J gene is TRBJ2-6, the V gene TRBV11-2; perhaps TRBD1 as D (6 bases). This CDR3 comprises 18 residues. The V end lost 5 bases, the J end lost 0 bases, and 17 bases lay between the germline ends. Germline assignment: CDR1 SGHAT and CDR2 FQNNGV. CDR3 sequence: CASSVGQTLLSGANVLTF. CDR3 coding DNA: TGTGCCAGCAGCGTGGGACAAACGCTACTCTCTGGGGCCAACGTCCTGACTTTC.

The J gene is TRBJ2-7, the V gene TRBV2; 8 nucleotides match TRBD1. Germline CDR1 and CDR2: SNHLY and FYNNEI. CDR3 size: 13 residues. Trimming removed 4 bases from V and 4 bases from J; junction bases left unmatched: 3. Written as DNA, the CDR3 is TGTGCCAGCAGTGCAGGGGGCGGTTACGAGCAGTACTTC. This sequence encodes CASSAGGGYEQYF.

The chain joins TRBV6-6 to TRBJ1-1; D is uncertain. V lost 7 bases to trimming and J lost 6 bases, with 24 bases between them. The germline V gene encodes CDR1 MNHNY and CDR2 SVGAGI (reference sequence). The CDR3 loop spans 16 amino acids. The CDR3 here is CASNPARGVPSPEAFF. The CDR3 DNA reads as TGTGCCAGCAACCCAGCTCGGGGAGTCCCTAGCCCTGAAGCTTTCTTT.

CDR3 nucleotide sequence: TGTGCCAGCAAGCCGAGTGCCTATGGCTACACCTTC. Protein: CASKPSAYGYTF. This chain joins TRBV2 and TRBJ1-2, with no clear D. This CDR3 has 12 amino acids. The V gene's germline CDR1 is SNHLY and CDR2 FYNNEI. With 7 bases removed from V and 4 bases from J, the gap between germline ends came to 10 bases.

This rearrangement joins TRBV19 to TRBJ1-6; 7 bases are a match to TRBD1. The CDR3 totals 16 residues. With V trimmed by 2 bases and J by 5 bases, 6 bases remained unmatched. From germline, CDR1 is LNHDA and CDR2 SQIVND (reference sequence). CDR3 in amino acids: CASSITGTANNSPLHF. As DNA, the CDR3 is TGTGCCAGTAGTATAACCGGGACAGCTAATAATTCACCCCTCCACTTT.

The chain uses TRBV5-1 and TRBJ1-1; D unclear. CDR1 SGHRS and CDR2 YFSETQ come from the germline V gene. The CDR3 length is 16 residues. Trimming shortened V by 0 bases and J by 7 bases, and 19 bases separated the two germline ends. The CDR3 protein is CASSLALAEVGIEAFF. The CDR3 nucleotides read TGCGCCAGCAGCTTGGCCCTAGCAGAAGTGGGGATTGAAGCTTTCTTT.

This clone occurred once. This chain uses TRBV14 with TRBJ1-2, with D unclear. This CDR3 comprises 16 residues. V dropped 0 bases and J dropped 5 bases, with 16 bases sitting between them. Per the germline V gene, CDR1 is SGHDN and CDR2 is FVKESK. This chain's CDR3 is CASSQDSPSLWYGYTF. In nucleotides, the CDR3 is TGTGCCAGCAGCCAAGATAGCCCCAGCCTTTGGTATGGCTACACCTTC.

This chain joins TRBV6-2 or TRBV6-3 and TRBJ1-1, with 10 bases lining up with TRBD1. The CDR3 extends over 16 amino acids. V lost 0 bases, J lost 4 bases, and 5 bases stayed unmatched. CDR1 MNHEY and CDR2 SVGEGT come from the germline V gene. CDR3: CASSYSEDRGPTEAFF. The CDR3 DNA reads as TGTGCCAGCAGTTACTCAGAAGACAGGGGGCCCACTGAAGCTTTCTTT.

V gene TRBV12-3 or TRBV12-4 combines with J gene TRBJ1-1; 11 bases match TRBD1. CDR3 length: 13 amino acids. Unmatched junction bases numbered 5, after V lost 8 bases and J lost 6 bases. The CDR3 reads CASGGQGGAEAFF. The CDR3 nucleotides read TGTGCCAGCGGGGGACAGGGGGGGGCTGAAGCTTTCTTT.

The chain joins TRBV14 to TRBJ1-1, with 8 positions matching TRBD1. The CDR3 length is 14 residues. V lost 3 bases, J lost 2 bases, and 2 bases stayed unmatched. Germline CDR1 is SGHDN and CDR2 is FVKESK. CDR3 region: CASSHGQGNTEAFF. CDR3 sequence (DNA): TGTGCCAGCAGCCACGGACAGGGAAACACTGAAGCTTTCTTT.

This chain connects TRBV2 to TRBJ2-1, with D uncertain. This CDR3 region has 13 residues. Germline CDR1 reads SNHLY; CDR2 reads FYNNEI. The V and J ends lost 4 bases and 5 bases respectively, with 9 bases between them. CDR3 in amino acids: CASSVAQHNEQFF. As DNA, the CDR3 is TGTGCCAGCAGTGTAGCACAGCACAATGAGCAGTTCTTC.

The chain couples TRBV6-6 to TRBJ1-5, with TRBD1 matching 7 bases. The V segment lost 5 bases and the J segment 6 bases; nucleotides outside the gene matches: 22. The CDR3 runs 19 residues. Germline values: CDR1 MNHNY, CDR2 SVGAGI (reference sequence). The CDR3 here is CASSPPKTIKQGFGQPQHF. As DNA, the CDR3 is TGTGCCAGCAGTCCTCCCAAGACAATAAAACAGGGGTTCGGTCAGCCCCAGCATTTT.

Points on this clone: Other DNA variants within this sample encode the same CDR3. This chain connects TRBV3-1 (or the pseudogene TRBV3-2) to TRBJ2-1; possible D gene TRBD1, 5 bases. V dropped 4 bases and J dropped 1 base, with 8 bases sitting between them. CDR3 size: 14 residues. Germline CDR1 reads LGHDT; CDR2 reads YNNKEL (reference sequence). The DNA for the CDR3 is TGTGCCAGCAGCCTCCAGGGATCCTACAATGAGCAGTTCTTC. This gives the protein CASSLQGSYNEQFF.

V gene TRBV9 combines with J gene TRBJ2-1, with 7 bases fitting TRBD2. There are 14 residues in the CDR3. Per the germline V gene, CDR1 is SGDLS and CDR2 is YYNGEE. With 3 bases clipped from V and 10 bases from J, the junction kept 10 bases outside the gene matches. CDR3 DNA: TGTGCCAGCAGCGCACGTGCTAGCGGCGGCGAGCAGTTCTTC. Translating it yields CASSARASGGEQFF.

The CDR3 protein is CASTQGGAQHF. CDR3 nucleotides: TGTGCCAGCACTCAAGGGGGGGCCCAGCATTTT. The chain links TRBV12-3 or TRBV12-4 to TRBJ1-5, with D maybe TRBD1 (6 bases). Trimming left V 7 bases short and J 11 bases short, with 12 bases between. The CDR3 has 11 amino acids.

The chain is built from TRBV6-1 and TRBJ1-5; D unresolved. The CDR3 is made up of 14 amino acids. Germline loops: CDR1 MNHNS, CDR2 SASEGT. V shed 3 bases and J shed 7 bases, with 13 bases lying between them. The CDR3 DNA follows: TGTGCCAGCAGTGAGTTGGGGTGGGAGCAGCCCCAGCATTTT. Amino acid sequence: CASSELGWEQPQHF.